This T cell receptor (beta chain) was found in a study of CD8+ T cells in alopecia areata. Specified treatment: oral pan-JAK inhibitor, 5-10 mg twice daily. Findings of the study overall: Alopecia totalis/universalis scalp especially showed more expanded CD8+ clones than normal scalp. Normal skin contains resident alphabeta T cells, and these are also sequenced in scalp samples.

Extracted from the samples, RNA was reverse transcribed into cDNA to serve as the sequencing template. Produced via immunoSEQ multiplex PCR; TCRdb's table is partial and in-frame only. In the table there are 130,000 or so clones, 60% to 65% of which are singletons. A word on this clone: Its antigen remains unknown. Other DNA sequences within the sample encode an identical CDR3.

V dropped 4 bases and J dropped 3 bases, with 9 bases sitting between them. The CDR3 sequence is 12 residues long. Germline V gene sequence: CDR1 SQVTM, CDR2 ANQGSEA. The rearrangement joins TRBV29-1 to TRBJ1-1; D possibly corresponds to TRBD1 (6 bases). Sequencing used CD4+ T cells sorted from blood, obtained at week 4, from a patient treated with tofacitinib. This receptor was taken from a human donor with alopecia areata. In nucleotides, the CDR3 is TGCAGCGTTGGGAGGGGGGACACTGAAGCTTTCTTT. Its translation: CSVGRGDTEAFF.